The T cell receptor beta chain described here comes from a study of blood T cell repertoires in COVID-19. As processed by the authors: Estimation of nucleated cell counts was performed using reference gene primer amplification. Sequencing used immunoSEQ multiplex PCR; TCRdb keeps in-frame clones, though not all of them. V and J calls and clone size are copied from that table; D and trimming were computed from the DNA. The repertoire holds about 120,000 clones, with about 79% as singletons. V was cut by 0 bases and J by 2 bases, with 7 bases left in between. This CDR3 is 14 amino acids long. Germline V gene data show CDR1 as SGHNT and CDR2 as YYREEE (reference sequence).

The source of this sequence is a middle-aged man with active or convalescent COVID-19. Sequenced input: peripheral blood. The genes are TRBV5-4 and TRBJ2-3; a weak D match, TRBD1 (5 bases). CDR3: CASSLGQSTDTQYF. CDR3 DNA: TGTGCCAGCAGCTTGGGACAGTCCACAGATACGCAGTATTTT. Together with reference TRBV5-4 and TRBJ2-3, the CDR3 gives the full variable domain: ETGVTQSPTHLIKTRGQQVTLRCSSQSGHNTVSWYQQALGQGPQFIFQYYREEENGRGNFPPRFSGLQFPNYSSELNVNALELDDSALYLCASSLGQSTDTQYFGPGTRLTVL.